This T cell receptor beta chain comes out of a study of blood T cell repertoires in COVID-19. As for the study in general: Samples representing acute and convalescent COVID-19 were sourced from the United States, Italy and Spain.

The repertoire was sequenced with immunoSEQ multiplex PCR; TCRdb's copy has only in-frame clones and lacks some. This sample has over 85,000 clones, with 70% to 80% found just once. The V gene's germline CDR1 is LGHNA and CDR2 YSLEER. V lost 0 bases and J 4 bases, leaving 9 bases between the germline ends. CDR3 length: 14 residues. The TCR originated in a man aged 65 to 85 with acute or convalescent COVID-19. J is TRBJ1-2 and V is TRBV4-3; possible D gene TRBD1, 6 bases. Sequencing input: peripheral blood. Here the CDR3 DNA reads TGCGCCAGCAGCCAAGAGACAGGCAGCTATGGCTACACCTTC. It is translated as CASSQETGSYGYTF.